Below, 10 T cell receptor beta chains from the same sample are listed, as sequenced in a study of shared clonotypes between healthy human individuals. Method: immunoSEQ multiplex PCR; TCRdb's copy keeps in-frame clones and lacks some. The table has approximately 2.5 million clones, around nine tenths seen once. Specimen: naive CD4+ T cells sorted from blood. The subset is: CD45RA+ positively selected. The receptors derive from a man between 18 and 35 years old in good health.

This chain joins TRBV25-1 and TRBJ2-3; D remains unclear. CDR3 length: 15 amino acids. V was clipped by 1 base and J by 2 bases, with 10 bases between them. The V gene's germline CDR1 is MGHDK and CDR2 SYGVNS. The CDR3 DNA sequence: TGTGCCAGCAGTGAATCCGTGGGCTACACAGATACGCAGTATTTT. It yields the protein CASSESVGYTDTQYF.

This clone was picked up a small number of times. The J gene is TRBJ1-6, the V gene TRBV6-5; no firm D call. V lost 0 bases and J 6 bases, leaving 6 bases between the germline ends. The germline V gene encodes CDR1 MNHEY and CDR2 SVGAGI. This CDR3 comprises 14 residues. As DNA, the CDR3 is TGTGCCAGCAGTTACTCGAGGTTTAATTCACCCCTCCACTTT. It specifies CASSYSRFNSPLHF.

CDR3 DNA sequence: TGTGCCACCAGCAGAGATGTTTGGGGGACGAACTATGGCTACACCTTC. The encoded protein is CATSRDVWGTNYGYTF. The V gene is TRBV15, the J gene TRBJ1-2; D possibly corresponds to TRBD1 (5 bases). This CDR3 has 16 residues. The V end was cut by 0 bases, the J end by 2 bases, with 13 bases between. Per the germline V gene, CDR1 is LNHNV and CDR2 is YYDKDF (reference sequence).

The genes are TRBV7-2 and TRBJ2-7, with 9 bases lining up with TRBD1. The CDR3 has 15 residues. Germline lookup yields CDR1 SGHTA and CDR2 FQGNSA. Losses at the gene ends were 4 bases for V and 0 bases for J; bases not matched to a gene: 4. CDR3 sequence: CASSYRDRASYEQYF. The DNA of the CDR3 is TGTGCCAGCAGCTACCGGGACAGGGCCTCCTACGAGCAGTACTTC. Supplemented by reference TRBV7-2 and TRBJ2-7, the full variable domain reads GAGVSQSPSNKVTEKGKDVELRCDPISGHTALYWYRQSLGQGLEFLIYFQGNSAPDKSGLPSDRFSAERTGGSVSTLTIQRTQQEDSAVYLCASSYRDRASYEQYFGPGTRLTVT.

The V and J genes are TRBV7-9 and TRBJ2-2, with 9 nucleotides matching TRBD1. V was pared by 3 bases and J by 5 bases, with 10 bases of the junction left unmatched. In germline, CDR1 is SEHNR, CDR2 FQNEAQ (reference sequence). The CDR3 runs 17 residues. In DNA form, the CDR3 reads TGTGCCAGCAGCTTTCACACAGGGGGCGCGTTGACCGGGGAGCTGTTTTTT. Translating gives CASSFHTGGALTGELFF.

The J gene is TRBJ1-1, the V gene TRBV2; 9 bases fit TRBD1. Germline V gene sequence: CDR1 SNHLY, CDR2 FYNNEI. The trim removed 2 bases at V and 6 bases at J, leaving 7 bases unmatched. The CDR3 loop spans 15 amino acids. The CDR3 loop is CASSELGQGTAEAFF. The CDR3 bases are TGTGCCAGCAGTGAACTCGGACAGGGGACCGCTGAAGCTTTCTTT.

The chain uses TRBV18 and TRBJ2-7, with 7 nucleotides matching TRBD2. The CDR3 contains 14 residues. The J segment lost 4 bases and the V segment lost 1 base, leaving 4 bases of the junction unmatched. Germline V CDR1 and CDR2: KGHSH, LQKENI. The CDR3 loop reads CASSPQPSGYEQYF. As DNA, the CDR3 is TGTGCCAGCTCACCACAACCTAGCGGATACGAGCAGTACTTC.

This chain links TRBV2 with TRBJ2-3, with D maybe TRBD2 (6 bases). Germline V gene sequence: CDR1 SNHLY, CDR2 FYNNEI. Trimming shortened V by 4 bases and J by 2 bases, and 10 bases separated the two germline ends. The length of the CDR3 is 14 residues. The CDR3 bases are TGTGCCAGCAGTGCGGGACTTTACACAGATACGCAGTATTTT. Amino acid sequence: CASSAGLYTDTQYF.

The chain links TRBV5-1 to TRBJ2-5; 7 bases align to TRBD1. CDR3 length: 13 amino acids. Germline V lookup: CDR1 SGHRS, CDR2 YFSETQ. With 4 bases clipped from V and 4 bases from J, the junction kept 4 bases outside the gene matches. The CDR3 coding sequence is TGCGCCAGCAGCACGGGACAGTCAGAGACCCAGTACTTC. Amino acids: CASSTGQSETQYF.

The chain joins TRBV18 to TRBJ1-4; 8 nucleotides align to TRBD1. The junction had 3 bases not matched to a gene; V was cut back by 0 bases and J by 0 bases. Per the germline V gene, CDR1 is KGHSH and CDR2 is LQKENI. This CDR3 has 17 amino acids. The CDR3 DNA follows: TGTGCCAGCTCACCACCGGGACAGGCGGCAACTAATGAAAAACTGTTTTTT. Translated, it gives CASSPPGQAATNEKLFF.